The 2 T cell receptor beta chains listed next were all sequenced from one sample in a study of T cells in Graves' hyperthyroidism and ophthalmopathy. The investigators amplified TCR beta CDR3 regions from RNA transcripts. HTBI primers were the set used in a first-round RT-PCR of the TCR CDR3. TCRdb analysed the multiplex PCR reads with MiXCR anew, one entry per CDR3 protein. The sample lists approximately 420,000 distinct CDR3 sequences, 15% seen once, with 30% to 35% in the top ten. Sequencing was done on a sample of blood. All receptors come from a young woman with Graves' hyperthyroidism.

CDR3 DNA: TGTGCCAGTAGTAAGACAGGGAAAGTGGAGACCCAGTACTTC. Translation gives CASSKTGKVETQYF. This sequence joins TRBV19 and TRBJ2-5; 7 positions match TRBD1. Germline CDR1 is LNHDA and CDR2 is SQIVND (reference sequence). The CDR3 loop spans 14 amino acids. V lost 4 bases to trimming and J lost 5 bases; unmatched junction nucleotides: 7. Full variable domain (remainder filled in from reference TRBV19 and TRBJ2-5): DGGITQSPKYLFRKEGQNVTLSCEQNLNHDAMYWYRQDPGQGLRLIYYSQIVNDFQKGDIAEGYSVSREKKESFPLTVTSAQKNPTAFYLCASSKTGKVETQYFGPGTRLLVL.

This clonotype was observed at least ten times. The gene calls are TRBV20-1 and TRBJ1-4; D gene uncertain. The V end was cut by 1 base, the J end by 5 bases, with 17 bases between. The germline gives CDR1 DFQATT, CDR2 SNEGSKA (reference sequence). CDR3 length: 16 residues. CDR3 amino acids: CSARGPGPPKNEKLFF. The DNA of the CDR3 is TGCAGTGCTAGAGGCCCCGGACCCCCGAAAAATGAAAAACTGTTTTTT.